Each of the 27 T cell receptor beta chains below was sequenced from the same sample in a study of vaccination effects on CD4 cells after COVID-19. Sequencing in the ViraFEST assay came after antigen-specific CD4+ T cells had been expanded with viral peptide pools, which were used to stimulate PBMC. Following 10 days of culture, CD4+ T cells were isolated. Their antigens are not known. This table comes from immunoSEQ multiplex PCR, and its TCRdb copy is limited to in-frame clones, with some not included. This sample has tens of thousands of clones, with approximately 80% found just once. The sample here was CD4+ T cells from PBMCs cultured with HCoV-229E spike peptides, taken before COVID-19 vaccination. The receptors originated from a human donor who received a COVID-19 vaccine.

CDR3 loop: CASSLEVRGVPQPQHF. The CDR3 nucleotides are TGTGCCAGCAGCTTAGAGGTTAGGGGGGTTCCTCAGCCCCAGCATTTT. V and J are TRBV7-8 and TRBJ1-5; D possibly corresponds to TRBD1 (6 bases). CDR1 and CDR2 (germline): SGHVS, FQNEAQ. The CDR3 runs 16 residues. V lost 1 base, J lost 6 bases, and 16 bases lay in between.

The V gene is TRBV7-8, the J gene TRBJ2-2, with 7 bases lining up with TRBD2. Germline V CDR1 and CDR2: SGHVS, FQNEAQ. This CDR3 is built from 15 residues. Trimming cost V 2 bases and J 3 bases; bases outside gene matches: 3. The DNA of the CDR3 is TGTGCCAGCAGCTTATGGACTAGTGACACCGGGGAGCTGTTTTTT. It specifies CASSLWTSDTGELFF.

This chain uses TRBV6-2 or TRBV6-3 with TRBJ2-7; D unclear. The V end lost 4 bases, the J end lost 2 bases, and 6 bases lay between the germline ends. Germline V gene sequence: CDR1 MNHEY, CDR2 SVGEGT. The CDR3 runs to 12 residues. DNA for the CDR3: TGTGCCAGCAGTTCACTAACCTACGAGCAGTACGTC. Its protein is CASSSLTYEQYV.

In DNA, the CDR3 is TGTGCTAGTGGTTTGGTACCCCCCGGGACAGGGAGGTTCGGGCAGTACGTC. Translation gives CASGLVPPGTGRFGQYV. The chain couples TRBV12-5 to TRBJ2-7, with TRBD1 identical over 9 bases. Trimming at V came to 0 bases and at J to 9 bases, leaving 15 bases not matched to a gene. CDR3 length equals 17 residues. Germline CDR1 LGHNT, CDR2 FRNRAP.

This clone has only one observation. This chain links TRBV7-9 with TRBJ2-3; D tentatively fits TRBD1 or TRBD2 (5 bases each). V shed 5 bases and J shed 3 bases, with 9 bases lying between them. The CDR3 has 13 amino acids. From germline, CDR1 is SEHNR and CDR2 FQNEAQ (reference sequence). The chain's CDR3 is CASSPGGTDTQYF. The CDR3 coding sequence is TGTGCCAGCAGCCCTGGGGGAACAGATACGCAGTATTTT.

In DNA, the CDR3 is TGTGCCATCCCCGGGGCCAAAGGAGGGAATTATGGCTACACCTTC. Translation gives CAIPGAKGGNYGYTF. The chain recombines TRBV28 with TRBJ1-2; weak D call: TRBD1 (5 bases). The CDR3 consists of 15 residues. Trimming stripped 10 bases from V and 5 bases from J, with 23 bases between. The germline gives CDR1 MDHEN, CDR2 SYDVKM.

The rearrangement joins TRBV7-2 to TRBJ2-6; the match to TRBD1 covers 10 bases. Unmatched junction bases numbered 7, after V lost 4 bases and J lost 1 base. CDR3 length equals 18 residues. Germline-derived CDR1 and CDR2 are SGHTA and FQGNSA. The CDR3 here is CASSYAGTGVSGANVLTF. The CDR3 nucleotides read TGTGCCAGCAGCTACGCGGGGACAGGGGTGTCTGGGGCCAACGTCCTGACTTTC.

This clone was counted only a few times. The chain uses TRBV18 and TRBJ1-4; unclear D gene. The CDR3 extends over 13 amino acids. V shed 4 bases and J shed 5 bases, with 8 bases lying between them. The germline gives CDR1 KGHSH, CDR2 LQKENI. The CDR3 nucleotides read TGTGCCAGCTCACTCAGGTCGAATGAAAAACTGTTTTTT. Protein sequence: CASSLRSNEKLFF.

The chain has TRBV9 and TRBJ2-5; TRBD1 matches 7 bases. This CDR3 comprises 15 residues. V was clipped by 5 bases and J by 5 bases; unmatched bases: 12. Germline-derived CDR1 and CDR2 are SGDLS and YYNGEE. The CDR3 is CASSLRQGHWETQYF. CDR3 sequence (DNA): TGTGCCAGCAGTTTAAGACAGGGTCACTGGGAGACCCAGTACTTC.

The chain links TRBV2 to TRBJ2-2; perhaps TRBD2 as D (6 bases). Trimming pared 9 bases from V and 3 bases from J, leaving 8 bases between. The CDR3 extends over 12 amino acids. Germline V gene sequence: CDR1 SNHLY, CDR2 FYNNEI. The DNA for the CDR3 is TGTGCCAGTGGGGAGGACACCGGGGAGCTGTTTTTT. Residues: CASGEDTGELFF.

The chain joins TRBV5-1 to TRBJ2-1, with 7 bases fitting TRBD1. The J segment lost 0 bases and the V segment lost 1 base, leaving 7 bases of the junction unmatched. CDR3 size: 17 residues. CDR1 is SGHRS and CDR2 is YFSETQ in the germline V gene. The CDR3 region is CASSLLNRGSSYNEQFF. The CDR3 region has the DNA TGCGCCAGCAGCTTGTTGAACAGGGGCAGCTCCTACAATGAGCAGTTCTTC. The full variable domain, completed using reference TRBV5-1 and TRBJ2-1, is KAGVTQTPRYLIKTRGQQVTLSCSPISGHRSVSWYQQTPGQGLQFLFEYFSETQRNKGNFPGRFSGRQFSNSRSEMNVSTLELGDSALYLCASSLLNRGSSYNEQFFGPGTRLTVL.

This chain connects TRBV10-3 to TRBJ2-7; D is unresolved. The CDR3 is 13 amino acids. Germline V gives CDR1 ENHRY, CDR2 SYGVKD. V was trimmed by 0 bases and J by 1 base, leaving 4 bases between them. The CDR3 here is CAISESPSYEQYV. In DNA, the CDR3 is TGTGCCATCAGTGAGTCCCCATCCTACGAGCAGTACGTC.

The chain is built from TRBV19 and TRBJ1-5; 7 bases agree with TRBD1. The germline V gene encodes CDR1 LNHDA and CDR2 SQIVND (reference sequence). The CDR3 spans 17 residues. The V segment lost 4 bases and the J segment 0 bases; nucleotides outside the gene matches: 9. CDR3 residues: CASSKSGGVYSNQPQHF. The CDR3 nucleotides read TGTGCCAGTAGTAAGTCAGGGGGAGTTTATAGCAATCAGCCCCAGCATTTT.

The V call is TRBV6-2 or TRBV6-3, the J call TRBJ1-5, with D possibly being TRBD1 (5 bases). This CDR3 contains 14 residues. CDR1 and CDR2 (germline): MNHEY, SVGEGT. The V and J ends lost 6 bases and 5 bases respectively, with 14 bases between them. The CDR3 DNA reads TGTGCCAGCAGCAGAGACAGTGTGGATCAGCCCCAGCATTTT. Its protein product is CASSRDSVDQPQHF.

This clone showed up just once. This rearrangement joins TRBV28 to TRBJ2-7, with TRBD1 matching over 9 bases. CDR3 size: 15 residues. J lost 2 bases, V lost 6 bases, and 8 bases had no gene match. Germline CDR1 and CDR2: MDHEN and SYDVKM. The CDR3: CASSQPGQGAYEQYV. The CDR3 region has the DNA TGTGCCAGCAGCCAACCGGGACAGGGAGCCTACGAGCAGTACGTC.

This clone was recorded only once. The rearrangement uses TRBV6-5 and TRBJ2-2; D possibly corresponds to TRBD2 (6 bases). Trimming took off 6 bases at V and 7 bases at J, with 9 bases between the two ends. This CDR3 has 12 amino acids. Germline V gives CDR1 MNHEY, CDR2 SVGAGI. As DNA, the CDR3 is TGTGCCAGCAGGGAGGGGATCGGGGAGCTGTTTTTT. Translating it yields CASREGIGELFF.

This sequence joins TRBV7-2 and TRBJ1-1; D not certain. Trimming pared 2 bases from V and 4 bases from J, leaving 8 bases between. The CDR3 extends over 13 amino acids. Germline V gene sequence: CDR1 SGHTA, CDR2 FQGNSA. This CDR3 reads CASSLSQVTEAFF. Written as DNA, the CDR3 is TGTGCCAGCAGCTTAAGTCAAGTCACTGAAGCTTTCTTT.

This clone was detected only a few times. Other DNA sequences within the sample encode an identical CDR3. The chain carries TRBV18 and TRBJ1-1; tentatively, D is TRBD1 (5 bases). Germline lookup yields CDR1 KGHSH and CDR2 LQKENI. V was trimmed by 2 bases and J by 1 base, leaving 8 bases between them. This CDR3 is built from 14 residues. Here the CDR3 reads CASSPGQGNTEAFF. DNA for the CDR3: TGTGCCAGCTCACCAGGGCAGGGGAACACTGAAGCTTTCTTT.

This chain connects TRBV28 to TRBJ2-1; D not resolved. Germline V CDR1 and CDR2: MDHEN, SYDVKM. This CDR3 comprises 11 residues. Between the trimmed V and J ends, which lost 8 bases and 9 bases, there was a span of 11 bases. The CDR3 spells CASHGFAEQFF. In DNA form, the CDR3 reads TGTGCCAGCCATGGGTTTGCTGAGCAGTTCTTC.

DNA of the CDR3: TGTGCAGGAGATACAGGCGGAAACATTCAGTACTTC. Translating it yields CAGDTGGNIQYF. V usage is TRBV30 and J usage is TRBJ2-4; the D gene is possibly TRBD1 (5 bases). Germline CDR1 is GTSNPN and CDR2 is SVGIG (reference sequence). The CDR3 extends over 12 amino acids. Combining the CDR3 with reference TRBV30 and TRBJ2-4 gives the whole variable domain SQTIHQWPATLVQPVGSPLSLECTVEGTSNPNLYWYRQAAGRGLQLLFYSVGIGQISSEVPQNLSASRPQDRQFILSSKKLLLSDSGFYLCAGDTGGNIQYFGAGTRLSVL.

This clone was seen more than once but under ten times. CDR3 protein: CAGGRNTEAFF. CDR3 DNA: TGTGCCGGGGGGAGGAACACTGAAGCTTTCTTT. The chain uses TRBV12-3 or TRBV12-4 and TRBJ1-1; TRBD1 is a possible D gene (5 bases). The V and J ends lost 11 bases and 1 base respectively, with 8 bases between them. This CDR3 is built from 11 residues.

The chain links TRBV18 to TRBJ1-3, with D perhaps TRBD1 (5 bases). Germline CDR1 and CDR2: KGHSH and LQKENI. This CDR3 spans 15 amino acids. Deletions cut 0 bases from V and 2 bases from J, with 8 bases between. This CDR3 reads CASSPPTGTGNTIYF. The CDR3 DNA is TGTGCCAGCTCACCACCTACAGGAACTGGAAACACCATATATTTT.

This chain uses TRBV6-5 with TRBJ2-4, with D unresolved. The germline V gene has CDR1 MNHEY and CDR2 SVGAGI. V shed 0 bases and J shed 7 bases, with 13 bases lying between them. The length of the CDR3 is 15 residues. The CDR3 sequence: CASSYSRQPGNIQYF. In nucleotides, the CDR3 is TGTGCCAGCAGTTACTCGAGGCAGCCTGGGAACATTCAGTACTTC.

The chain carries TRBV28 and TRBJ1-5; no firm D call. V was clipped by 8 bases and J by 4 bases, with 18 bases between them. Germline CDR1 is MDHEN and CDR2 is SYDVKM. The CDR3 loop spans 15 amino acids. CDR3 region: CASQKWVGNNQPQHF. In DNA, the CDR3 is TGTGCCAGCCAAAAATGGGTGGGGAATAATCAGCCCCAGCATTTT. The variable domain in full, completed from reference TRBV28 and TRBJ1-5, reads DVKVTQSSRYLVKRTGEKVFLECVQDMDHENMFWYRQDPGLGLRLIYFSYDVKMKEKGDIPEGYSVSREKKERFSLILESASTNQTSMYLCASQKWVGNNQPQHFGDGTRLSIL.

The gene calls are TRBV24-1 and TRBJ2-5; a possible D gene is TRBD2 (6 bases). V lost 2 bases, J lost 5 bases, and 20 bases lay in between. Germline V lookup: CDR1 KGHDR, CDR2 SFDVKD. The CDR3 has 17 residues. The CDR3 sequence: CATSDSTPIGGWETQYF. The CDR3 nucleotides read TGTGCCACCAGTGATTCTACCCCCATTGGGGGGTGGGAGACCCAGTACTTC.

The chain carries TRBV18 and TRBJ2-7, with a weak D call TRBD2 (6 bases). The CDR3 spans 17 residues. The germline CDR1 and CDR2 sequences are KGHSH and LQKENI. Trimming took off 3 bases at V and 4 bases at J, with 22 bases between the two ends. CDR3 DNA sequence: TGTGCCAGCTCACCTCAGCCAAGAGAACCGGGGAGGTACGAGCAGTACGTC. This encodes CASSPQPREPGRYEQYV.

The chain employs TRBV7-2 and TRBJ2-5; D remains ambiguous. This CDR3 comprises 13 residues. The V end lost 5 bases, the J end lost 5 bases, and 12 bases lay between the germline ends. Germline V CDR1 and CDR2: SGHTA, FQGNSA. CDR3 bases: TGTGCCAGCAGCCCTCCGAGCGTGGAGACCCAGTACTTC. Amino acids: CASSPPSVETQYF.